One and the same sample provided the 27 T cell receptor beta chains below, sequenced in a study of T cells in localized non-small cell lung cancer. Repertoires were generated with immunoSEQ multiplex PCR, while TCRdb's copy carries only in-frame clones and drops some. Among hundreds of clones listed, approximately 25% were seen once. The material sequenced was normal lung tissue next to the tumor, taken before any cancer treatment. Source of these receptors: a male donor older than 55 with stage III lung adenocarcinoma.

This clone occurred a few times. V and J are TRBV6-8 and TRBJ2-7; D remains ambiguous. The CDR3 contains 12 residues. Trimming cost V 9 bases and J 1 base, with 10 bases left between them. Germline loops: CDR1 MNHGY, CDR2 SAAAGT. The CDR3 loop reads CASGQVSYEQYF. CDR3 coding DNA: TGTGCCAGTGGGCAGGTGTCCTACGAGCAGTACTTC.

The CDR3 DNA sequence: TGTGCCAGTAGAATACGGACAGGCGTCTACGAGCAGTACTTC. This encodes CASRIRTGVYEQYF. The genes are TRBV19 and TRBJ2-7, with 7 positions matching TRBD1. After removal of 6 bases from V and 3 bases from J, the junction contained 8 bases not matched to a gene. The CDR3 runs to 14 residues. Germline CDR1 and CDR2: LNHDA and SQIVND (reference sequence).

The chain joins TRBV6-8 to TRBJ2-7; 7 bases are a match to TRBD2. J lost 5 bases, V lost 6 bases, and 13 bases had no gene match. The CDR3 sequence is 15 residues long. Germline CDR1 is MNHGY and CDR2 is SAAAGT. The CDR3 DNA follows: TGTGCCAGCAGCCTGGGGGGGACTCGACACCACGAGCAGTACTTC. This codes for CASSLGGTRHHEQYF.

This clone was recorded a few times. The chain has TRBV12-5 and TRBJ2-1; D gene ambiguous. V lost 1 base to trimming and J lost 3 bases, with 7 bases between them. The germline V gene has CDR1 LGHNT and CDR2 FRNRAP. The CDR3 is 14 residues long. The CDR3 nucleotides read TGTGCTAGTGGTTTGGGGGCAGTCTACAATGAGCAGTTCTTC. It yields the protein CASGLGAVYNEQFF.

The V and J genes are TRBV19 and TRBJ2-4, with D tentatively TRBD2 (5 bases). The length of the CDR3 is 12 residues. CDR1 is LNHDA, CDR2 SQIVND, per germline (reference sequence). V lost 7 bases to trimming and J lost 1 base, with 5 bases between them. In DNA form, the CDR3 reads TGTGCCAGTACGGGGGCCAAAAACATTCAGTACTTC. Protein sequence: CASTGAKNIQYF. The whole variable domain, filled in from reference TRBV19 and TRBJ2-4, reads DGGITQSPKYLFRKEGQNVTLSCEQNLNHDAMYWYRQDPGQGLRLIYYSQIVNDFQKGDIAEGYSVSREKKESFPLTVTSAQKNPTAFYLCASTGAKNIQYFGAGTRLSVL.

This clone is classed as medium-sized. The chain uses TRBV12-5 and TRBJ2-3; D may correspond to TRBD1 or TRBD2 (5 bases each). Germline V gene lookup returns CDR1 LGHNT and CDR2 FRNRAP. This CDR3 is built from 13 residues. CDR3 bases: TGTGCCAGCATCCGAGGGGGCACAGATACGCAGTATTTT. Translated: CASIRGGTDTQYF.

This chain uses TRBV19 with TRBJ2-1, with D possibly matching TRBD1 (5 bases). The V and J ends lost 5 bases and 0 bases respectively, with 5 bases between them. The CDR3 is made up of 13 amino acids. Germline CDR1 and CDR2: LNHDA and SQIVND (reference sequence). The CDR3 DNA reads as TGTGCCAGTAGTGACAGCTCCTACAATGAGCAGTTCTTC. Residues: CASSDSSYNEQFF.

Here the CDR3 reads CASSRQTSGSDEQFF. The CDR3 bases are TGTGCCAGCAGCCGCCAGACTAGCGGGAGCGATGAGCAGTTCTTC. The chain uses TRBV14 and TRBJ2-1; the match to TRBD2 covers 12 bases. This CDR3 spans 15 amino acids. Trimming cost V 4 bases and J 8 bases; bases outside gene matches: 6. CDR1 is SGHDN, CDR2 FVKESK, per germline.

This clone showed up just a few times. The CDR3 nucleotides read TGTGCCACCAGCAGATCCGGTGACAGTGATCAGCCCCAGCATTTT. Encoded protein: CATSRSGDSDQPQHF. The genes are TRBV15 and TRBJ1-5, with D possibly TRBD1 on 5 matching bases. This CDR3 region has 15 residues. Germline CDR1 LNHNV, CDR2 YYDKDF (reference sequence). V lost 2 bases and J 5 bases, leaving 13 bases between the germline ends.

The gene calls are TRBV6-8 and TRBJ1-3; TRBD1 aligns across 8 bases. V dropped 11 bases and J dropped 4; count of bases not matched to a gene: 4. Germline lookup yields CDR1 MNHGY and CDR2 SAAAGT. The CDR3 is 12 amino acids. Written as DNA, the CDR3 is TGTGCCGGACGGACAGGGGGAAACACCATATATTTT. This translates into CAGRTGGNTIYF.

This clone was seen once. The chain employs TRBV23-1 and TRBJ2-7, with D perhaps TRBD1 (5 bases). TRBV23-1 is noted as an ORF with a role that remains uncertain. V was trimmed by 0 bases and J by 0 bases, leaving 21 bases between them. This CDR3 has 19 residues. CDR3 in DNA: TGCGCCAGCAGTCAATCGGGCCCCCCCCGACAGCCCCGCTCCTACGAGCAGTACTTC. Translating it yields CASSQSGPPRQPRSYEQYF.

V gene TRBV18 combines with J gene TRBJ2-1; 7 nucleotides align to TRBD1. Germline V CDR1 and CDR2: KGHSH, LQKENI. J gave up 6 bases and V 1 base, and 3 bases lay outside the gene matches. CDR3 length equals 14 residues. CDR3 amino acids: CASSPQDRSNEQFF. The CDR3 nucleotides are TGTGCCAGCTCACCACAGGACAGGTCCAATGAGCAGTTCTTC.

This sequence joins TRBV19 and TRBJ2-1; a possible D gene is TRBD2 (5 bases). Trimming pared 5 bases from V and 8 bases from J, leaving 16 bases between. CDR1 LNHDA and CDR2 SQIVND come from the germline V gene (reference sequence). The CDR3 spans 14 residues. CDR3 residues: CASSGLAGLDEQFF. CDR3 bases: TGTGCCAGTAGTGGGCTAGCAGGTCTCGATGAGCAGTTCTTC. Drawing the rest from reference TRBV19 and TRBJ2-1, the complete variable domain is DGGITQSPKYLFRKEGQNVTLSCEQNLNHDAMYWYRQDPGQGLRLIYYSQIVNDFQKGDIAEGYSVSREKKESFPLTVTSAQKNPTAFYLCASSGLAGLDEQFFGPGTRLTVL.

The gene calls are TRBV19 and TRBJ2-1; 8 bases line up with TRBD2. Per the germline V gene, CDR1 is LNHDA and CDR2 is SQIVND (reference sequence). The CDR3 loop spans 15 amino acids. After removal of 1 base from V and 4 bases from J, the junction contained 3 bases not matched to a gene. The CDR3 nucleotides are TGTGCCAGTAGTATAGGGACTAGCCCATACAATGAGCAGTTCTTC. As protein: CASSIGTSPYNEQFF. Full variable domain (outside the CDR3, taken from reference TRBV19 and TRBJ2-1): DGGITQSPKYLFRKEGQNVTLSCEQNLNHDAMYWYRQDPGQGLRLIYYSQIVNDFQKGDIAEGYSVSREKKESFPLTVTSAQKNPTAFYLCASSIGTSPYNEQFFGPGTRLTVL.

The V gene is TRBV9, the J gene TRBJ2-1, with 10 bases aligning to TRBD1. Germline loops: CDR1 SGDLS, CDR2 YYNGEE. This CDR3 region has 15 residues. V gave up 4 bases and J gave up 8 bases; unmatched junction bases: 9. CDR3 nucleotide sequence: TGTGCCAGCAGCATGGACAGGGGGATTAGGGATGAGCAGTTCTTC. It yields the protein CASSMDRGIRDEQFF.

Notes on this clone: Germline and junction disagree at one end, which may indicate a read error. The chain joins TRBV12-5 to TRBJ2-2; D uncertain. Germline values: CDR1 LGHNT, CDR2 FRNRAP. The CDR3 length is 13 residues. CDR3 nucleotide sequence: TGTGCCAGTGAAGGGATTTACACCGGGGAGCTGTTTTTT. Residues: CASEGIYTGELFF. Combining the CDR3 with reference TRBV12-5 and TRBJ2-2 gives the whole variable domain DARVTQTPRHKVTEMGQEVTMRCQPILGHNTVFWYRQTMMQGLELLAYFRNRAPLDDSGMPKDRFSAEMPDATLATLKIQPSEPRDSAVYFCASEGIYTGELFFGEGSRLTVL.

In this sample, this clone turned up once. The chain couples TRBV30 to TRBJ2-2; perhaps TRBD1 as D (5 bases). The CDR3 extends over 12 amino acids. V dropped 4 bases and J dropped 5 bases, with 8 bases sitting between them. Germline V gives CDR1 GTSNPN, CDR2 SVGIG (reference sequence). The CDR3 spells CAWTPGTGELFF. The DNA of the CDR3 is TGTGCCTGGACGCCAGGGACCGGGGAGCTGTTTTTT.

The rearrangement joins TRBV29-1 to TRBJ1-2, with 7 bases fitting TRBD1. The CDR3 runs to 16 residues. The germline CDR1 and CDR2 sequences are SQVTM and ANQGSEA. V gave up 6 bases and J gave up 4 bases; unmatched junction bases: 17. CDR3 residues: CSVQYNPWDSSYGYTF. The CDR3 nucleotides read TGCAGCGTCCAATATAACCCCTGGGACAGTTCCTATGGCTACACCTTC.

The chain has TRBV5-1 and TRBJ1-2, with 9 bases identical to TRBD1. After removal of 7 bases from V and 4 bases from J, the junction contained 17 bases not matched to a gene. This CDR3 is 17 amino acids long. Germline CDR1 reads SGHRS; CDR2 reads YFSETQ. Here the CDR3 DNA reads TGCGCCAGCGGGGACGAGGGAATTACAGGGGGCGGCTATGGCTACACCTTC. Its translation: CASGDEGITGGGYGYTF.

The V gene is TRBV5-1, the J gene TRBJ2-5; D may correspond to TRBD1 or TRBD2 (6 bases each). This CDR3 has 14 amino acids. Germline V gene data show CDR1 as SGHRS and CDR2 as YFSETQ. V was pared by 4 bases and J by 5 bases, with 15 bases between. The CDR3 is CASSVGGQVETQYF. The CDR3 DNA follows: TGCGCCAGCAGCGTGGGGGGACAAGTGGAGACCCAGTACTTC.

This clone was counted between two and nine times. The chain links TRBV6-8 to TRBJ2-7; D unresolved. The CDR3 has 13 amino acids. Trimming stripped 4 bases from V and 2 bases from J, with 9 bases between. From germline, CDR1 is MNHGY and CDR2 SAAAGT. CDR3 in amino acids: CASSFSETYEQYF. The CDR3 DNA sequence: TGTGCCAGCAGTTTCAGCGAAACCTACGAGCAGTACTTC.

This clone has only a few counts. This chain uses TRBV28 with TRBJ2-5; D may be TRBD1 or TRBD2 (5 bases each). V dropped 6 bases and J dropped 3 bases, with 11 bases sitting between them. Germline CDR1 is MDHEN and CDR2 is SYDVKM. The CDR3 covers 13 residues. CDR3 bases: TGTGCCAGCAGACTCCAGGGAGAAGAGACCCAGTACTTC. As protein: CASRLQGEETQYF.

CDR3 coding DNA: TGCAGCGTTCAGGACAGGGCGGCGGTTGGCTACACCTTC. It yields the protein CSVQDRAAVGYTF. The chain has TRBV29-1 and TRBJ1-2; 8 bases map to TRBD1. The CDR3 is 13 amino acids. Germline V gene data show CDR1 as SQVTM and CDR2 as ANQGSEA. The J segment lost 7 bases and the V segment lost 5 bases, leaving 9 bases of the junction unmatched.

This clone was detected once. The chain joins TRBV6-7 to TRBJ2-1; D gene unclear. TRBV6-7 is annotated as an ORF whose role is uncertain. The CDR3 has 11 residues. The V gene lost 11 bases and the J gene lost 10 bases, with 15 bases spanning the gap. In DNA, the CDR3 is TGTGCCCCTAGGCCCGGGCGGGAGCAGTTCTTC. It codes for CAPRPGREQFF.

The chain recombines TRBV9 with TRBJ2-4; 8 positions match TRBD1. The CDR3 has 14 amino acids. The V and J ends lost 4 bases and 8 bases, in that order; junction bases with no gene match: 8. Germline CDR1 and CDR2: SGDLS and YYNGEE. The CDR3, as DNA: TGTGCCAGCAGCCTCGGACAGGGACGGGACATTCAGTACTTC. This gives the protein CASSLGQGRDIQYF.

V usage is TRBV10-2 and J usage is TRBJ1-1, with TRBD1 matching 9 bases. The CDR3 is 13 residues long. V gave up 6 bases and J gave up 11 bases; unmatched junction bases: 10. Looked up from germline, CDR1 is WSHSY and CDR2 is SAAADI. The CDR3 bases are TGCGCCAGCAGCACACAGGGGGCACGCACGGCTTTCTTT. It encodes CASSTQGARTAFF.

The rearrangement uses TRBV11-3 and TRBJ1-3; D remains unclear. Trimming removed 5 bases at V and 4 bases at J, with 15 bases between. This CDR3 has 15 residues. The germline V gene has CDR1 SGHNT and CDR2 YENEEA. The CDR3 DNA reads TGTGCCAGCAGCCAGCCCCGGAGTACGGGAAACACCATATATTTT. Its protein is CASSQPRSTGNTIYF.